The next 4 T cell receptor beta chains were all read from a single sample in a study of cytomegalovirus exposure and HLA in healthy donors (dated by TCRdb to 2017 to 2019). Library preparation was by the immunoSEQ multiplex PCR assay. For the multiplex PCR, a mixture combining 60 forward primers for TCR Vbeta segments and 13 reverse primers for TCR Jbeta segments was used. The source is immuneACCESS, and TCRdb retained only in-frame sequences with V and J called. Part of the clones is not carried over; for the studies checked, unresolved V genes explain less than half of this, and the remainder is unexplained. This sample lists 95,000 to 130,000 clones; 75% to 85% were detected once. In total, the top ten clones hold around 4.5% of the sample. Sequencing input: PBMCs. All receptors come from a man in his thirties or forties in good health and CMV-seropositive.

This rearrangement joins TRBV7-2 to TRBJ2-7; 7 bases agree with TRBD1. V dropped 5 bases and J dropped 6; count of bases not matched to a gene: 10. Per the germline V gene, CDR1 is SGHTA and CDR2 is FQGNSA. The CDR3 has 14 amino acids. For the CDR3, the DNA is TGTGCCAGCAGCCAGGGACAGAGTCTTAGCGAGCAGTACTTC. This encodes CASSQGQSLSEQYF. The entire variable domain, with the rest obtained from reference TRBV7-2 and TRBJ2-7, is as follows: GAGVSQSPSNKVTEKGKDVELRCDPISGHTALYWYRQSLGQGLEFLIYFQGNSAPDKSGLPSDRFSAERTGGSVSTLTIQRTQQEDSAVYLCASSQGQSLSEQYFGPGTRLTVT.

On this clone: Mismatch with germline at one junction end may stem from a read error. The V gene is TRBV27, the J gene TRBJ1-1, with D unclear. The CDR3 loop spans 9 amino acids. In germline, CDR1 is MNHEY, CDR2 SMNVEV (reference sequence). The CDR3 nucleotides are TGTGCCAGCATAATCGACTGCCCCTTT. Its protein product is CASIIDCPF.

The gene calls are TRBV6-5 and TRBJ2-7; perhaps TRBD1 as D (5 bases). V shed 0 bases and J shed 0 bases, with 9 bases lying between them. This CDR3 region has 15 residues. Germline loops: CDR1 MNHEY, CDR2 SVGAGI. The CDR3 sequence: CASSYSDGHSYEQYF. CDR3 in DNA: TGTGCCAGCAGTTACTCGGACGGACACTCCTACGAGCAGTACTTC.

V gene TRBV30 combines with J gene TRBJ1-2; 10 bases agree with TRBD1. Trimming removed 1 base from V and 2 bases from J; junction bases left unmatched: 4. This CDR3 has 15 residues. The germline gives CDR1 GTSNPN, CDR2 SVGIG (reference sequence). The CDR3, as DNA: TGTGCCTGGAGTGCGACAGGGGGCCACAACTATGGCTACACCTTC. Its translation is CAWSATGGHNYGYTF. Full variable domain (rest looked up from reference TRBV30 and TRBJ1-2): SQTIHQWPATLVQPVGSPLSLECTVEGTSNPNLYWYRQAAGRGLQLLFYSVGIGQISSEVPQNLSASRPQDRQFILSSKKLLLSDSGFYLCAWSATGGHNYGYTFGSGTRLTVV.